These 30 T cell receptor beta chains were all obtained from the same sample, sequenced in a study of T cells after yellow fever vaccination. Each CDR3 protein is one row after TCRdb ran MiXCR on the 5' RACE reads. The sample consists of about 110,000 distinct CDR3 sequences, roughly 8.9% of them appearing once. This specimen consisted of CD8+ T cells sorted from PBMCs, obtained 45 days after the yellow fever booster vaccination. All receptors derive from a man aged 25-40 years who received the YFV17D yellow fever vaccine.

This clonotype was seen repeatedly, ten times or more. This sequence joins TRBV4-2 and TRBJ2-3, with TRBD2 matching over 7 bases. V trimming: 0 bases; J trimming: 2 bases; junction bases outside the gene matches: 5. Per the germline V gene, CDR1 is LGHNA and CDR2 is YNFKEQ. The CDR3 runs to 16 residues. This CDR3 is CASSQDGAGDTDTQYF. Here the CDR3 DNA reads TGTGCCAGCAGCCAAGATGGTGCGGGAGACACAGATACGCAGTATTTT.

This clonotype has a single count. The chain combines TRBV7-2 with TRBJ2-7; D not certain. CDR3 size: 13 residues. Germline-derived CDR1 and CDR2 are SGHTA and FQGNSA. V lost 6 bases, J lost 3 bases, and 12 bases lay in between. The CDR3 nucleotides are TGTGCCAGCAGTTCTATAATGCGCTACGAGCAGTACTTC. Amino acid sequence: CASSSIMRYEQYF.

This clonotype was seen just once. V is TRBV7-9 and J is TRBJ2-1; D remains ambiguous. Germline CDR1 reads SEHNR; CDR2 reads FQNEAQ (reference sequence). With 4 bases removed from V and 8 bases from J, the gap between germline ends came to 6 bases. CDR3 length: 11 amino acids. The CDR3 reads CASSSSYEQFF. CDR3 nucleotides: TGTGCCAGCAGCTCCTCTTATGAGCAGTTCTTC. Full variable domain (remainder filled in from reference TRBV7-9 and TRBJ2-1): DTGVSQNPRHKITKRGQNVTFRCDPISEHNRLYWYRQTLGQGPEFLTYFQNEAQLEKSRLLSDRFSAERPKGSFSTLEIQRTEQGDSAMYLCASSSSYEQFFGPGTRLTVL.

This clonotype came up many times. The J gene is TRBJ2-7, the V gene TRBV20-1, with 8 nucleotides matching TRBD1. V dropped 5 bases and J dropped 5; count of bases not matched to a gene: 14. Germline V gene data show CDR1 as DFQATT and CDR2 as SNEGSKA (reference sequence). This CDR3 spans 15 amino acids. The CDR3 region has the DNA TGCAGTGCTCCAGCGCTCGGGCAGGGGGCTGACGAGCAGTACTTC. It yields the protein CSAPALGQGADEQYF.

This clonotype was seen many times. J is TRBJ2-4 and V is TRBV20-1; the D is unclear. Germline V lookup: CDR1 DFQATT, CDR2 SNEGSKA (reference sequence). The CDR3 contains 13 residues. With 3 bases removed from V and 2 bases from J, the gap between germline ends came to 8 bases. The CDR3 DNA sequence: TGCAGTGCTAGTAGCCAGTCCAAAAACATTCAGTACTTC. As protein: CSASSQSKNIQYF.

J is TRBJ2-1 and V is TRBV20-1; no firm D call. V was trimmed by 3 bases and J by 8 bases, leaving 17 bases between them. CDR3 length: 14 residues. Germline values: CDR1 DFQATT, CDR2 SNEGSKA (reference sequence). CDR3 sequence: CSARGRNRADEQFF. In DNA form, the CDR3 reads TGCAGTGCTAGGGGCAGGAACCGGGCTGATGAGCAGTTCTTC.

This clonotype was observed at least ten times. The chain links TRBV27 to TRBJ2-7; 11 nucleotides align to TRBD2. Germline V gives CDR1 MNHEY, CDR2 SMNVEV (reference sequence). V shed 6 bases, J shed 4 bases, and the junction held 5 bases outside the gene matches. There are 14 residues in the CDR3. Here the CDR3 DNA reads TGTGCCAGCAGCCCTTCTAGCGGGAGGTACGAGCAGTACTTC. Translated, it gives CASSPSSGRYEQYF.

This clonotype was seen more than once but under ten times. The chain couples TRBV9 to TRBJ2-7; 7 nucleotides match TRBD1. The CDR3 has 17 amino acids. CDR1 and CDR2 (germline): SGDLS, YYNGEE. Losses at the gene ends were 1 base for V and 5 bases for J; bases not matched to a gene: 15. CDR3 sequence: CASSVRETGLGVDEQYF. The CDR3 DNA reads TGTGCCAGCAGCGTAAGAGAGACAGGGTTAGGGGTGGACGAGCAGTACTTC.

This clonotype has more than one count but fewer than ten. The chain recombines TRBV20-1 with TRBJ2-2; D may be TRBD2 (6 bases). V lost 0 bases and J 3 bases, leaving 14 bases between the germline ends. Germline CDR1 and CDR2: DFQATT and SNEGSKA (reference sequence). This CDR3 has 16 amino acids. The CDR3: CSARDRTRDDTGELFF. In DNA form, the CDR3 reads TGCAGTGCTAGAGATAGAACGCGGGATGACACCGGGGAGCTGTTTTTT.

The chain links TRBV2 to TRBJ2-5; TRBD2 aligns across 8 bases. The CDR3 runs 16 residues. From germline, CDR1 is SNHLY and CDR2 FYNNEI. The V and J ends lost 7 bases and 0 bases, in that order; junction bases with no gene match: 10. CDR3 amino acids: CASTPSGFGDQETQYF. The CDR3, as DNA: TGTGCCAGCACCCCTAGCGGGTTTGGTGACCAAGAGACCCAGTACTTC. Combining the CDR3 with reference TRBV2 and TRBJ2-5 gives the whole variable domain EPEVTQTPSHQVTQMGQEVILRCVPISNHLYFYWYRQILGQKVEFLVSFYNNEISEKSEIFDDQFSVERPDGSNFTLKIRSTKLEDSAMYFCASTPSGFGDQETQYFGPGTRLLVL.

This clonotype was observed many times. The rearrangement uses TRBV7-6 and TRBJ2-3; D is possibly TRBD1 or TRBD2 (6 bases each). This CDR3 region has 14 residues. The V gene lost 5 bases and the J gene lost 4 bases, with 13 bases spanning the gap. CDR1 and CDR2 (germline): SGHVS, FNYEAQ. Here the CDR3 reads CASSRTGAPDTQYF. The CDR3 bases are TGTGCCAGCAGCCGGACGGGGGCTCCAGATACGCAGTATTTT.

This clonotype was counted many times. The chain employs TRBV27 and TRBJ2-5, with 12 nucleotides matching TRBD2. CDR3 length equals 16 residues. Germline-derived CDR1 and CDR2 are MNHEY and SMNVEV (reference sequence). V was pared by 3 bases and J by 3 bases, with 5 bases of the junction left unmatched. CDR3 sequence (DNA): TGTGCCAGCAGTTTGTGGCTAGCGGGAGGGAAAGAGACCCAGTACTTC. Amino acids: CASSLWLAGGKETQYF.

The chain couples TRBV3-1 to TRBJ2-3; D tentatively reads TRBD1 or TRBD2 (7 bases each). Trimming shortened V by 1 base and J by 1 base, and 15 bases separated the two germline ends. CDR1 LGHDT and CDR2 YNNKEL come from the germline V gene (reference sequence). The CDR3 totals 17 residues. The CDR3 loop is CASSQGEGASGTDTQYF. Written as DNA, the CDR3 is TGTGCCAGCAGCCAAGGGGAGGGGGCTAGCGGCACAGATACGCAGTATTTT.

The chain is built from TRBV4-3 and TRBJ1-2, with D unresolved. V lost 1 base and J 4 bases, leaving 7 bases between the germline ends. The CDR3 consists of 13 residues. The V gene's germline CDR1 is LGHNA and CDR2 YSLEER. The CDR3 DNA follows: TGCGCCAGCAGCCAAGCGGAGGGCTATGGCTACACCTTC. This translates into CASSQAEGYGYTF.

As to this clonotype: A read error may explain this, as a much larger clone is one base away. The chain carries TRBV6-1 and TRBJ2-6, with 9 bases identical to TRBD2. The V gene's germline CDR1 is MNHNS and CDR2 SASEGT. The CDR3 loop spans 16 amino acids. The V and J ends lost 6 bases and 2 bases, in that order; junction bases with no gene match: 5. The CDR3 protein is CASSTSGCAGANVLTF. The CDR3 DNA reads TGTGCCAGCAGCACTAGCGGGTGTGCTGGGGCCAACGTCCTGACTTTC.

This clonotype has a handful of counts. The gene calls are TRBV15 and TRBJ2-1; D gene unclear. CDR1 is LNHNV and CDR2 is YYDKDF in the germline V gene (reference sequence). V was pared by 0 bases and J by 8 bases, with 11 bases between. This CDR3 has 14 amino acids. CDR3 in amino acids: CATSRDVGRDEQFF. Here the CDR3 DNA reads TGTGCCACCAGCAGAGATGTGGGCCGGGATGAGCAGTTCTTC. The full variable domain, with the rest looked up from reference TRBV15 and TRBJ2-1, is DAMVIQNPRYQVTQFGKPVTLSCSQTLNHNVMYWYQQKSSQAPKLLFHYYDKDFNNEADTPDNFQSRRPNTSFCFLDIRSPGLGDTAMYLCATSRDVGRDEQFFGPGTRLTVL.

This clonotype was picked up a small number of times. The J gene is TRBJ2-3, the V gene TRBV5-1, with 9 positions matching TRBD1. The CDR3 length is 15 residues. The germline gives CDR1 SGHRS, CDR2 YFSETQ. Trimming removed 1 base from V and 2 bases from J; junction bases left unmatched: 2. The CDR3 loop is CASSLRDRVTDTQYF. In DNA form, the CDR3 reads TGCGCCAGCAGCTTGCGGGACAGGGTCACAGATACGCAGTATTTT.

The J gene is TRBJ2-4, the V gene TRBV7-9, with TRBD2 identical over 7 bases. CDR1 is SEHNR, CDR2 FQNEAQ, per germline (reference sequence). The V gene end was trimmed by 4 bases and the J gene end by 0 bases; junction bases not matched to a gene: 6. The CDR3 runs to 16 residues. The CDR3 loop is CASSSPGGRAKNIQYF. CDR3 DNA sequence: TGTGCCAGCAGCTCACCGGGCGGGAGAGCCAAAAACATTCAGTACTTC.

The rearrangement uses TRBV29-1 and TRBJ2-7; TRBD2 is a possible D gene (5 bases). Germline CDR1 reads SQVTM; CDR2 reads ANQGSEA. This CDR3 has 13 amino acids. V lost 1 base, J lost 0 bases, and 7 bases lay in between. The CDR3 protein is CSVEGESSYEQYF. CDR3 DNA sequence: TGCAGCGTTGAAGGGGAGAGCTCCTACGAGCAGTACTTC.

V gene TRBV19 combines with J gene TRBJ2-7, with 8 bases that match TRBD2. Germline V gives CDR1 LNHDA, CDR2 SQIVND (reference sequence). This CDR3 has 15 amino acids. Trimming at V came to 7 bases and at J to 4 bases, leaving 12 bases not matched to a gene. The CDR3 is CASTGGLGGPYEQYF. As DNA, the CDR3 is TGTGCCAGTACCGGGGGACTAGGGGGACCTTACGAGCAGTACTTC.

This clonotype was observed at least ten times. This sequence joins TRBV12-3 or TRBV12-4 and TRBJ2-1, with TRBD2 as a possible D gene (6 bases). V was clipped by 5 bases and J by 4 bases, with 12 bases between them. This CDR3 comprises 14 residues. The CDR3: CASSTGLGYNEQFF. CDR3 nucleotides: TGTGCCAGCAGTACGGGACTGGGGTACAATGAGCAGTTCTTC.

This clonotype appeared many times. This chain links TRBV20-1 with TRBJ2-7; no clear D. Germline loops: CDR1 DFQATT, CDR2 SNEGSKA (reference sequence). V lost 6 bases and J lost 2, with 14 bases in between. The CDR3 covers 13 residues. CDR3 sequence: CSALFPSTYEQYF. The CDR3 nucleotides read TGCAGTGCCTTATTCCCATCCACCTACGAGCAGTACTTC.

There are many counts of this clonotype. The gene calls are TRBV15 and TRBJ2-2; the D is unclear. The V end was cut by 9 bases, the J end by 5 bases, with 10 bases between. The length of the CDR3 is 12 residues. Per germline, CDR1 LNHNV and CDR2 YYDKDF (reference sequence). The CDR3 coding sequence is TGTGCCACGCCCTTGCCAACCGGGGAGCTGTTTTTT. Encoded protein: CATPLPTGELFF.

Details on this clonotype: This may arise from a read error, as a much more abundant clone is one base away. This sequence joins TRBV5-1 and TRBJ2-1; D may be TRBD2 (6 bases). The CDR3 loop spans 11 amino acids. Germline V gene sequence: CDR1 SGHRS, CDR2 YFSETQ. CDR3 bases: TGCGCCACCAGCTTGGGGACTGATGAGTTCTTC. Translated, it gives CATSLGTDEFF.

This clonotype showed up just a few times. The chain uses TRBV7-9 and TRBJ2-1; 8 bases map to TRBD2. The V gene end was trimmed by 4 bases and the J gene end by 6 bases; junction bases not matched to a gene: 8. Germline V gene data show CDR1 as SEHNR and CDR2 as FQNEAQ (reference sequence). This CDR3 has 15 amino acids. CDR3 DNA: TGTGCCAGCAGCTCACGGGAGGGCCGGGGCAATGAGCAGTTCTTC. This gives the protein CASSSREGRGNEQFF.

This clonotype was observed many times. The chain joins TRBV4-3 to TRBJ2-1, with TRBD1 matching over 8 bases. V lost 4 bases, J lost 4 bases, and 6 bases stayed unmatched. From germline, CDR1 is LGHNA and CDR2 YSLEER. CDR3 length equals 15 residues. CDR3 nucleotides: TGCGCCAGCAGCCTAGGACAGGGTTTGTACAATGAGCAGTTCTTC. This gives the protein CASSLGQGLYNEQFF.

This clonotype has a count of ten or more. The rearrangement uses TRBV29-1 and TRBJ2-7, with D possibly TRBD2 on 5 matching bases. This CDR3 spans 15 amino acids. The V end lost 1 base, the J end lost 0 bases, and 13 bases lay between the germline ends. Looked up from germline, CDR1 is SQVTM and CDR2 is ANQGSEA. The CDR3 coding sequence is TGCAGCGTTGAAGTGGCTAGCAGCAGCTCCTACGAGCAGTACTTC. Its protein product is CSVEVASSSSYEQYF.

In this sample, this clonotype turned up many times. V usage is TRBV7-9 and J usage is TRBJ2-5; D may match TRBD1 or TRBD2 (5 bases each). Trimming stripped 5 bases from V and 2 bases from J, with 12 bases between. Germline values: CDR1 SEHNR, CDR2 FQNEAQ (reference sequence). CDR3 length: 14 amino acids. Written as DNA, the CDR3 is TGTGCCAGCAGCCAAGGGACGGCTCAAGAGACCCAGTACTTC. Protein: CASSQGTAQETQYF.

This clonotype was seen repeatedly, ten times or more. This sequence joins TRBV28 and TRBJ2-7; weak D call: TRBD1 (5 bases). Trimming took off 5 bases at V and 2 bases at J, with 10 bases between the two ends. The germline V gene encodes CDR1 MDHEN and CDR2 SYDVKM. This CDR3 is 13 amino acids long. CDR3 sequence reads: CASSTLGAYEQYF. DNA of the CDR3: TGTGCCAGCAGTACTCTAGGGGCCTACGAGCAGTACTTC.

This clonotype was detected ten times or more. The rearrangement links TRBV27 to TRBJ1-5; no clear D gene. Trimming removed 3 bases from V and 4 bases from J, with 4 bases in between. Germline CDR1 is MNHEY and CDR2 is SMNVEV (reference sequence). The CDR3 spans 12 residues. CDR3 bases: TGTGCCAGCAGTTTCTCTAATCAGCCCCAGCATTTT. It specifies CASSFSNQPQHF.